The following is a T cell receptor (beta chain) sequence with its context. Antigen specificity is unknown. The sample is drawn from a study of CD8 T cells in Susac syndrome. The V gene's germline CDR1 is KGHSH and CDR2 LQKENI. V shed 8 bases and J shed 1 base, with 8 bases lying between them. The CDR3 length is 13 residues. Reverse transcription of roughly 0.45 to 1 ug RNA used random hexamers. Amplification of TCR beta CDR3 used immunoSEQ multiplex PCR across 54 Vbeta and 13 Jbeta. TCRdb ran MiXCR on the immunoSEQ multiplex PCR reads and lists one entry per CDR3 protein. The sample holds 200,000 to 300,000 distinct CDR3 sequences, just over 90% seen once. Study-level results: The study conceded that relatively few individuals underwent its TCR sequencing and HLA analysis.

Sample: CD4+ T cells from PBMCs. The sequence derives from a human donor with multiple sclerosis. The chain combines TRBV18 with TRBJ2-2; no reliable D call. CDR3 in amino acids: CASSTRNTGELFF. DNA for the CDR3: TGTGCCAGCAGCACACGGAACACCGGGGAGCTGTTTTTT.